The 13 T cell receptor beta chains listed next were all sequenced from one sample in a study of blood T cell repertoires in COVID-19. Assay: immunoSEQ multiplex PCR; the TCRdb copy retains only in-frame clones and omits some. In the table there are some 110,000 clones, roughly 89% of which are singletons. What was sequenced was peripheral blood. The receptors were gathered from a man aged 40-49 years with acute or convalescent COVID-19.

This chain joins TRBV5-4 and TRBJ1-4, with a possible D match to TRBD1 (6 bases). CDR1 SGHNT and CDR2 YYREEE come from the germline V gene (reference sequence). Trimming removed 4 bases from V and 8 bases from J, with 18 bases in between. This CDR3 spans 15 amino acids. For the CDR3, the DNA is TGTGCCAGCAGCGCGGCCAGGGGAATTGGGGAAAAACTGTTTTTT. The encoded protein is CASSAARGIGEKLFF.

The chain joins TRBV6-5 to TRBJ1-5; D unresolved. Deletions cut 6 bases from V and 4 bases from J, with 7 bases between. The CDR3 is 12 amino acids. Per germline, CDR1 MNHEY and CDR2 SVGAGI. CDR3 in amino acids: CASRGGNQPQHF. CDR3 DNA sequence: TGTGCCAGCAGGGGAGGAAATCAGCCCCAGCATTTT.

V and J are TRBV19 and TRBJ2-5; 13 nucleotides line up with TRBD2. V shed 5 bases and J 3 bases; nucleotides not matched to a gene: 3. The CDR3 is 15 amino acids. The germline V gene encodes CDR1 LNHDA and CDR2 SQIVND (reference sequence). The CDR3 coding sequence is TGTGCCAGTAGTGGCACTAGCGGGGGGGAAGAGACCCAGTACTTC. Translating it yields CASSGTSGGEETQYF.

This clone was found many times. The chain has TRBV7-2 and TRBJ1-3; D not certain. The CDR3 sequence is 15 residues long. Germline assignment: CDR1 SGHTA and CDR2 FQGNSA. Trimming stripped 4 bases from V and 0 bases from J, with 10 bases between. The CDR3 sequence is CASSSDTYSGNTIYF. The DNA for the CDR3 is TGTGCCAGCAGCTCCGACACGTACTCTGGAAACACCATATATTTT.

This clone has just one count. This chain uses TRBV6-5 with TRBJ1-1, with 8 bases aligning to TRBD1. Per germline, CDR1 MNHEY and CDR2 SVGAGI. This CDR3 contains 15 residues. V trimming: 6 bases; J trimming: 3 bases; junction bases outside the gene matches: 9. As DNA, the CDR3 is TGTGCCAGCAGAGCAGGGGGCGTAGGGTACACTGAAGCTTTCTTT. Translation: CASRAGGVGYTEAFF.

The chain recombines TRBV27 with TRBJ2-2, with 11 bases lining up with TRBD2. J lost 7 bases, V lost 2 bases, and 9 bases had no gene match. The CDR3 runs to 17 residues. Germline values: CDR1 MNHEY, CDR2 SMNVEV (reference sequence). The CDR3 nucleotides are TGTGCCAGCAGTTTAAGGATTAGCGGGGGGGCCATCGGGGAGCTGTTTTTT. Protein sequence: CASSLRISGGAIGELFF.

This clone was picked up one time. The chain uses TRBV27 and TRBJ1-1; D may be TRBD1 (5 bases). CDR3 length: 13 amino acids. With 9 bases removed from V and 1 base from J, the gap between germline ends came to 12 bases. The V gene's germline CDR1 is MNHEY and CDR2 SMNVEV (reference sequence). This chain's CDR3 is CASLGLPNTEAFF. The DNA for the CDR3 is TGTGCCAGTCTGGGACTCCCGAACACTGAAGCTTTCTTT.

This clone has just one count. V and J are TRBV7-2 and TRBJ1-1, with a weak D call TRBD1 (6 bases). V shed 4 bases and J shed 6 bases, with 18 bases lying between them. This CDR3 has 15 amino acids. Germline assignment: CDR1 SGHTA and CDR2 FQGNSA. The CDR3 sequence is CASSSGRGGLAEAFF. CDR3 sequence (DNA): TGTGCCAGCAGCTCCGGGCGGGGGGGCCTCGCTGAAGCTTTCTTT.

This sequence joins TRBV5-4 and TRBJ2-4, with D tentatively TRBD1 (5 bases). Per the germline V gene, CDR1 is SGHNT and CDR2 is YYREEE (reference sequence). With 2 bases removed from V and 5 bases from J, the gap between germline ends came to 11 bases. CDR3 size: 14 residues. In DNA form, the CDR3 reads TGTGCCAGCAGCTTAGGGGTCAGGCAAAACATTCAGTACTTC. It specifies CASSLGVRQNIQYF.

The J gene is TRBJ2-7, the V gene TRBV7-8; D possibly corresponds to TRBD1 (7 bases). CDR1 is SGHVS, CDR2 FQNEAQ, per germline. Trimming removed 1 base from V and 0 bases from J, with 19 bases in between. This CDR3 region has 18 residues. CDR3 protein: CASSLVIKWQGGSYEQYF. CDR3 sequence (DNA): TGTGCCAGCAGCTTAGTCATTAAGTGGCAGGGGGGCTCCTACGAGCAGTACTTC.

The gene calls are TRBV10-3 and TRBJ1-1; unclear D gene. Trimming cost V 2 bases and J 3 bases, with 7 bases left between them. Germline V gene sequence: CDR1 ENHRY, CDR2 SYGVKD. The CDR3 is 13 amino acids. As DNA, the CDR3 is TGTGCCATCAGTGAGACGACTTACACTGAAGCTTTCTTT. Its protein is CAISETTYTEAFF.

This chain links TRBV20-1 with TRBJ2-7, with D unresolved. V was pared by 0 bases and J by 7 bases, with 7 bases between. The germline V gene encodes CDR1 DFQATT and CDR2 SNEGSKA (reference sequence). The CDR3 has 11 residues. The CDR3 here is CSARDRAEQYF. The CDR3 DNA reads TGCAGTGCTAGAGATAGAGCGGAGCAGTACTTC.

The genes are TRBV19 and TRBJ1-3; 7 nucleotides align to TRBD1. V was clipped by 4 bases and J by 6 bases; unmatched bases: 3. Germline CDR1 LNHDA, CDR2 SQIVND (reference sequence). CDR3 size: 13 residues. The CDR3 DNA is TGTGCCAGTAGTACGACAGGGATAAACACCATATATTTT. This encodes CASSTTGINTIYF.